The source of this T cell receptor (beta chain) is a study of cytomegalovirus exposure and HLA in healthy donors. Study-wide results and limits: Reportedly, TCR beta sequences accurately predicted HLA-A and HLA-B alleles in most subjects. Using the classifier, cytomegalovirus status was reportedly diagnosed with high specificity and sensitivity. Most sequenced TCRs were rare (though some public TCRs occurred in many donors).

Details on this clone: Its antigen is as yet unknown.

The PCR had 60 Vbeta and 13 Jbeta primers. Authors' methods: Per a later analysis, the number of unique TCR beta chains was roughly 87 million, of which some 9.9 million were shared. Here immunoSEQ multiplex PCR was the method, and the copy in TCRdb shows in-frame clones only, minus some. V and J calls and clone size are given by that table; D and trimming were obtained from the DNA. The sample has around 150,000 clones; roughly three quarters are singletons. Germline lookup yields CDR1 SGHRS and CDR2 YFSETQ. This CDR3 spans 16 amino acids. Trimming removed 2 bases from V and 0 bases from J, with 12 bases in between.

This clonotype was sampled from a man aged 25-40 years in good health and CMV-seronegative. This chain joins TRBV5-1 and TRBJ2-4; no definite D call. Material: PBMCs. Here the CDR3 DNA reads TGCGCCAGCAGCTTTGGAGAGTTACTAGCCAAAAACATTCAGTACTTC. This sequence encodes CASSFGELLAKNIQYF.